This entry lists 14 T cell receptor beta chains sequenced from one sample in a study of T-cell reconstitution after alpha-beta-depleted transplantation in children (TCRdb year 2016). Receptor amplification or capture employed PCR. The data were produced on an Illumina HiSeq 2500. TCR libraries were prepared with molecular barcoding, using unique molecular identifiers to normalize TCRbeta repertoire quantification. TCRdb ran its own pipeline on the public reads, namely fastp trimming at Q25 and MiXCR clone calling, and kept in-frame beta chains. Rows with a matching CDR3 protein are joined into one entry that keeps the most common DNA and genes. The sample has under 300,000 distinct CDR3 sequences on record, approximately 10% of them singletons. Clones ranked in the top ten supply around 22% of the sample. The treatment or condition label of this sample denotes: allogeneic hematopoietic cell transplantation with graft depleted of TCRalphabeta T cells and CD19 B cells.

The material was peripheral blood, obtained 180 days after TCRalphabeta/CD19-depleted stem cell transplant. All receptors derive from a male patient between 2 and 15 years old who had a stem cell transplant for chronic granulomatous disease, so the T cells may come from the graft donor.

In this sample, this clonotype turned up many times. The chain employs TRBV7-8 and TRBJ2-7, with no clear D. The CDR3 length is 13 residues. Germline V gives CDR1 SGHVS, CDR2 FQNEAQ. Deletions cut 1 base from V and 4 bases from J, with 8 bases between. The chain's CDR3 is CASSLVVHYEQYF. The CDR3 nucleotides are TGTGCCAGCAGCTTAGTAGTTCATTACGAGCAGTACTTC.

This clonotype has at least ten counts. This chain joins TRBV5-1 and TRBJ1-1; a weak D match, TRBD1 (5 bases). CDR3 length: 14 amino acids. Trimming left V 5 bases short and J 4 bases short, with 15 bases between. Germline loops: CDR1 SGHRS, CDR2 YFSETQ. CDR3 nucleotide sequence: TGCGCCAGCAGAGCGGGGGTTGCGGCCACTGAAGCTTTCTTT. Its translation: CASRAGVAATEAFF.

J is TRBJ2-1 and V is TRBV30; D may be TRBD1 (5 bases). This CDR3 region has 15 residues. The V and J ends lost 4 bases and 6 bases respectively, with 19 bases between them. The germline CDR1 and CDR2 sequences are GTSNPN and SVGIG (reference sequence). The DNA for the CDR3 is TGTGCCTGGATTTTGTACCAGGGCAGGAGCAATGAGCAGTTCTTC. Protein sequence: CAWILYQGRSNEQFF.

This clonotype was counted ten times or more. The rearrangement joins TRBV7-6 to TRBJ2-2; 7 bases are a match to TRBD2. CDR1 and CDR2 from the germline V gene are SGHVS and FNYEAQ. The junction had 8 bases not matched to a gene; V was cut back by 6 bases and J by 4 bases. CDR3 length equals 15 residues. This CDR3 reads CASSRNPGGTGELFF. The CDR3 DNA reads as TGTGCCAGCAGTAGAAACCCGGGAGGCACCGGGGAGCTGTTTTTT.

This clonotype was counted many times. The chain employs TRBV29-1 and TRBJ2-1; D tentatively reads TRBD1 or TRBD2 (5 bases each). Trimming left V 4 bases short and J 4 bases short, with 14 bases between. Per germline, CDR1 SQVTM and CDR2 ANQGSEA. The length of the CDR3 is 14 residues. CDR3 in amino acids: CSVGIRGVYNEQFF. CDR3 nucleotides: TGCAGCGTTGGCATCCGGGGCGTATACAATGAGCAGTTCTTC.

Ten or more counts support this clonotype. The rearrangement links TRBV25-1 to TRBJ1-6; 9 nucleotides line up with TRBD1. Germline CDR1 reads MGHDK; CDR2 reads SYGVNS. This CDR3 region has 16 residues. The J segment lost 7 bases and the V segment lost 4 bases, leaving 8 bases of the junction unmatched. This CDR3 is CASSAQPGQGNSPLHF. CDR3 coding DNA: TGTGCCAGCAGTGCTCAACCGGGACAGGGAAATTCACCCCTCCACTTT.

The sample holds many counts of this clonotype. CDR3 nucleotides: TGTGCCAGCAGTTTACTGGGCGGGATTGACGCCTACGAGCAGTACTTC. This sequence encodes CASSLLGGIDAYEQYF. The chain has TRBV28 and TRBJ2-7; a weak D match, TRBD2 (6 bases). Germline V CDR1 and CDR2: MDHEN, SYDVKM. CDR3 size: 16 residues. The V gene lost 2 bases and the J gene lost 2 bases, with 16 bases spanning the gap.

This clonotype was seen many times. The CDR3 nucleotides are TGCAGCGTTGAGTTTTGGGAAGGGACAGGGGGCTACGAGCAGTACTTC. Translation: CSVEFWEGTGGYEQYF. The rearrangement links TRBV29-1 to TRBJ2-7; 11 nucleotides agree with TRBD1. Trimming took 3 bases from V and 3 from J; bases not matched to a gene: 10. Germline values: CDR1 SQVTM, CDR2 ANQGSEA. This CDR3 has 16 residues.

This clonotype was observed many times. The rearrangement joins TRBV9 to TRBJ2-7; D is possibly TRBD2 (7 bases). The V gene's germline CDR1 is SGDLS and CDR2 YYNGEE. The CDR3 contains 14 residues. The V gene lost 2 bases and the J gene lost 4 bases, with 13 bases spanning the gap. As DNA, the CDR3 is TGTGCCAGCAGCGTCGGGGCGGGGGCATACGAGCAGTACTTC. It codes for CASSVGAGAYEQYF.

For this clonotype: A much larger clone lies a single base off, so this may be a read error. This CDR3 is missing its conserved last phenylalanine or tryptophan, likely due to a read error. The V and J genes are TRBV7-9 and TRBJ2-7, with no clear D. CDR3 size: 13 residues. Germline assignment: CDR1 SEHNR and CDR2 FQNEAQ (reference sequence). V was clipped by 1 base and J by 3 bases, with 7 bases between them. The CDR3 sequence: CASSLDTDYEQYS. The CDR3 DNA follows: TGTGCCAGCAGCTTAGACACGGACTACGAGCAGTACTCC.

This clonotype was recorded at least ten times. CDR3 nucleotides: TGTGCCACTATGGGAGGGAGCACTGAAGCTTTCTTT. This sequence encodes CATMGGSTEAFF. The genes are TRBV12-3 or TRBV12-4 and TRBJ1-1; D gene ambiguous. V was shortened by 10 bases and J by 4 bases, with 13 bases between the two germline ends. The CDR3 runs 12 residues.

This clonotype was seen many times. The J gene is TRBJ2-3, the V gene TRBV20-1; TRBD2 matches at 7 bases. The CDR3 covers 15 residues. Germline CDR1 reads DFQATT; CDR2 reads SNEGSKA (reference sequence). The trim removed 6 bases at V and 1 base at J, leaving 10 bases unmatched. The CDR3 DNA reads TGCAGTGCCAGTAGGAGGCTAGCGGGCACAGATACGCAGTATTTT. Protein product: CSASRRLAGTDTQYF.

Concerning this clonotype: A much larger clone differs from this one at a single base, so this may be a read error. The chain has TRBV6-2 or TRBV6-3 and TRBJ2-7, with D unresolved. This CDR3 is 15 amino acids long. Per the germline V gene, CDR1 is MNHEY and CDR2 is SVGEGT. In DNA, the CDR3 is TGTGCCAGCAGTTACTCAGGAGTAATAATCTACGAGCATTACTTC. Encoded protein: CASSYSGVIIYEHYF.

This clonotype was seen many times. The V gene is TRBV6-5, the J gene TRBJ2-2; 9 bases fit TRBD1. Per the germline V gene, CDR1 is MNHEY and CDR2 is SVGAGI. The CDR3 has 15 residues. V lost 3 bases, J lost 5 bases, and 4 bases stayed unmatched. CDR3 in amino acids: CASSYGTGWTGELFF. In nucleotides, the CDR3 is TGTGCCAGCAGTTATGGGACAGGGTGGACCGGGGAGCTGTTTTTT.